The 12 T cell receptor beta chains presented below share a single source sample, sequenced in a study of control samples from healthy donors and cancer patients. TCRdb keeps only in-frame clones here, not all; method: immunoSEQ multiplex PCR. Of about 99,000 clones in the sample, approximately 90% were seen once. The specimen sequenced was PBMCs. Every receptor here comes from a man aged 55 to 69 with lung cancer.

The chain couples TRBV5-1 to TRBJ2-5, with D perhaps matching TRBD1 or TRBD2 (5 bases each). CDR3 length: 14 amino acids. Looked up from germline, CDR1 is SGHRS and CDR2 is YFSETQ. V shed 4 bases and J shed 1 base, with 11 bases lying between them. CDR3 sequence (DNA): TGCGCCAGCAGCCGTGGGACGGGCCAAGAGACCCAGTACTTC. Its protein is CASSRGTGQETQYF.

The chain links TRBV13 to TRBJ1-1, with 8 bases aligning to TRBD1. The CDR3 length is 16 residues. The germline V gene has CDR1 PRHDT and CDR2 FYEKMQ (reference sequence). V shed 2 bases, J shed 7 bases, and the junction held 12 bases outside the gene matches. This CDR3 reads CASSLFAGGVLNEAFF. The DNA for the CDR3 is TGTGCCAGCAGCTTATTTGCAGGGGGCGTTTTGAATGAAGCTTTCTTT.

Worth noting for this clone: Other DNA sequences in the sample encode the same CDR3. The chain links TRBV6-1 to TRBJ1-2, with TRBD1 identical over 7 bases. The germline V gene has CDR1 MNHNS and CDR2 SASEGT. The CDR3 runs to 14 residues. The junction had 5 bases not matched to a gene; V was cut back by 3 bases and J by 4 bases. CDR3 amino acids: CASSEAGQSYGYTF. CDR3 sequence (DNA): TGTGCCAGCAGTGAGGCGGGACAGAGCTATGGCTACACCTTC.

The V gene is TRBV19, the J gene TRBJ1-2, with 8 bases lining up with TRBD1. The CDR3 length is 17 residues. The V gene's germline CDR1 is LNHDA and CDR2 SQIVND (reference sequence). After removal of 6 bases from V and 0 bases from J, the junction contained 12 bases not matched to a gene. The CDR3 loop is CASRGTTGAEANYGYTF. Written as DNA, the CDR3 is TGTGCCAGTAGGGGTACGACAGGGGCGGAAGCTAACTATGGCTACACCTTC.

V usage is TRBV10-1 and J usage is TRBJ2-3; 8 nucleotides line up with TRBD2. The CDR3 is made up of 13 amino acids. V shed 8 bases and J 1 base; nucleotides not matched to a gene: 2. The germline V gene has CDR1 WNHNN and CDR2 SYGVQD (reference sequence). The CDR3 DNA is TGCGCCAGCTCGGGACTAGGCACAGATACGCAGTATTTT. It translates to CASSGLGTDTQYF.

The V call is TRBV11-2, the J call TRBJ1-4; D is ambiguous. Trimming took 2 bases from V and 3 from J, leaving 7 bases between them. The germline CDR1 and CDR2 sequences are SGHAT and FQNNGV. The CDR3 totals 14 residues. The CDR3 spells CASSLKVSNEKLFF. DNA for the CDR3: TGTGCCAGCAGCTTAAAAGTTTCTAATGAAAAACTGTTTTTT.

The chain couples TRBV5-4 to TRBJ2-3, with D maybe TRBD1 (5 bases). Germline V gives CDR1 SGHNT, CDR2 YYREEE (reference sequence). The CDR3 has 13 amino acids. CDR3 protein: CGWGFNPTDTQYF. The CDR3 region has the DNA TGTGGATGGGGCTTCAACCCCACAGATACGCAGTATTTT.

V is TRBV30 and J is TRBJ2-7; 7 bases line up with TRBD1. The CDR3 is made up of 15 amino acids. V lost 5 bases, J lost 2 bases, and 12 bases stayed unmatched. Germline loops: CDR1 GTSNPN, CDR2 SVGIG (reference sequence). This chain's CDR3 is CAWGQVNFGAYEQYF. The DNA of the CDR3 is TGTGCCTGGGGACAGGTCAACTTTGGGGCCTACGAGCAGTACTTC.

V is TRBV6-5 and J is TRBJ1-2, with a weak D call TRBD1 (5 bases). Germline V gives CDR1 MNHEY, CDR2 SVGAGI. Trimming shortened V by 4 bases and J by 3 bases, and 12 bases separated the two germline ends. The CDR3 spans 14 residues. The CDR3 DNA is TGTGCCAGCAGTTCACCCCAGGGCCACTATGGCTACACCTTC. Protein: CASSSPQGHYGYTF.

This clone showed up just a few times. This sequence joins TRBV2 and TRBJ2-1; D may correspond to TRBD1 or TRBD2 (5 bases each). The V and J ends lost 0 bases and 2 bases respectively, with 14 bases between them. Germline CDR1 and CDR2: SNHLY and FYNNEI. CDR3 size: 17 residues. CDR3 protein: CASSEAGVTGPYNEQFF. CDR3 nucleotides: TGTGCCAGCAGTGAAGCCGGAGTCACGGGGCCCTACAATGAGCAGTTCTTC.

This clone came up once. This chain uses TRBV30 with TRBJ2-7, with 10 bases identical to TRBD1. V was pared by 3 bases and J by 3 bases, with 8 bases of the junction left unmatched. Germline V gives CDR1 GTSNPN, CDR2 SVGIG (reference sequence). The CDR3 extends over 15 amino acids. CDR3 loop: CAWSYYRDRGYEQYF. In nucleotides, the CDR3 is TGTGCCTGGAGCTACTACCGGGACAGGGGCTACGAGCAGTACTTC.

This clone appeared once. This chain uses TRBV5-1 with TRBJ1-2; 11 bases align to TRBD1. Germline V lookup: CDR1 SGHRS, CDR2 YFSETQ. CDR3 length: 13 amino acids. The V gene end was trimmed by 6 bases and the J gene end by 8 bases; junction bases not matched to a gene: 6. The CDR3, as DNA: TGCGCCAGCACAGCGGACAGGGGGCTAGGCTACACCTTC. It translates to CASTADRGLGYTF.